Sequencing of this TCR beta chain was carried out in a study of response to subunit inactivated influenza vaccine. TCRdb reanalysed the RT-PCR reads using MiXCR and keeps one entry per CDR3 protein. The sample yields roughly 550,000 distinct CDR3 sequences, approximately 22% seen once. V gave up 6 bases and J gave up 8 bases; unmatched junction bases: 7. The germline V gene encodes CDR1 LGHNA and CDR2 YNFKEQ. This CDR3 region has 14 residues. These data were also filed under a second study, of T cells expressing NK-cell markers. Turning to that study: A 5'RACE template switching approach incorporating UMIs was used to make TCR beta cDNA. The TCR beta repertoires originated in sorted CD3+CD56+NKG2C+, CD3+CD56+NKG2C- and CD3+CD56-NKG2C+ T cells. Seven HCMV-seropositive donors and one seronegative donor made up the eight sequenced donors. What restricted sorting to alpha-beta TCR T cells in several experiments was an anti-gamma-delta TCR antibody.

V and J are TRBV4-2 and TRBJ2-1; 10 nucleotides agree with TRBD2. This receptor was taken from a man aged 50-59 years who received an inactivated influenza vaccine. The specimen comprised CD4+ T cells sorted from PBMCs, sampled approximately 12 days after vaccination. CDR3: CASSPSGSLDEQFF. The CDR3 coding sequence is TGTGCCAGCAGTCCTAGCGGGAGCCTGGATGAGCAGTTCTTC.